The present T cell receptor (beta chain) was sequenced within a study of shared clonotypes between healthy human individuals. With 6 bases clipped from V and 6 bases from J, the junction kept 3 bases outside the gene matches. Germline CDR1 is MGHDK and CDR2 is SYGVNS. This CDR3 spans 13 amino acids. Naive-designated CD8 cells lacked CD45RO, were positively enriched for CCR7, and omitted terminally differentiated effector memory CD45RA+ cells. Evenly divided among several immunoSEQ plates was the genomic DNA of each subset. In the original workflow: Because ImmunoSEQ provided only junction sequences with no quality scores, the filtering differed. Profiling relied on immunoSEQ multiplex PCR, and the TCRdb table lists in-frame clones only, not all of them. That table furnishes V, J and clone size, whereas the DNA furnished D and trimming. Of about 2,100,000 clones in the sample, roughly 91% were seen once.

Sample: naive CD8+ T cells from PBMCs. V is TRBV25-1 and J is TRBJ1-2, with TRBD1 matching over 11 bases. This receptor was obtained from a young man in good health. Some clones in this sample may be carry-over from other donors' samples. Written as DNA, the CDR3 is TGTGCCAGCAGATCGGGACAGGGGGATGGCTACACCTTC. Translated: CASRSGQGDGYTF.